This TCR beta chain is drawn from a study of blood T cell repertoires in COVID-19. Sequencing used immunoSEQ multiplex PCR; TCRdb keeps in-frame clones, though not all of them. The sample lists 65,000 or so clones; about nine tenths were seen once. This CDR3 is built from 12 residues. Trimming pared 8 bases from V and 5 bases from J, leaving 10 bases between. Sequencing used peripheral blood. This clonotype was sampled from a middle-aged man with active COVID-19. The chain uses TRBV12-3 or TRBV12-4 and TRBJ1-5; no clear D gene. The CDR3 reads CASRDGYQPQHF. CDR3 in DNA: TGTGCCAGCCGTGACGGGTATCAGCCCCAGCATTTT.